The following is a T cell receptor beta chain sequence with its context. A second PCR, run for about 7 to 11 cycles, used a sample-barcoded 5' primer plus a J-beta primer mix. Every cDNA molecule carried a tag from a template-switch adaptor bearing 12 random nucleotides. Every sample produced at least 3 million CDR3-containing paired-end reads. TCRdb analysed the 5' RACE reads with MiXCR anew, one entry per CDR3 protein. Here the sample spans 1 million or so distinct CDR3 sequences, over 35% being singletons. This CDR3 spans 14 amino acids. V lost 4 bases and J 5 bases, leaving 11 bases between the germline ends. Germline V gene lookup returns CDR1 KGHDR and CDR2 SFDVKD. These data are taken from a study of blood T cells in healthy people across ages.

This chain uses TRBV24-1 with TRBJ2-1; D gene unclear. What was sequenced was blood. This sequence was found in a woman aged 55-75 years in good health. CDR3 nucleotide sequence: TGTGCCACCAGTGACGCCGTCCCTCACAATGAGCAGTTCTTC. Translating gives CATSDAVPHNEQFF.